This TCR beta chain was recorded in a study of OX40 agonist ivuxolimab in advanced cancers. This CDR3 is 17 amino acids long. The V gene lost 4 bases and the J gene lost 0 bases, with 18 bases spanning the gap. CDR1 and CDR2 (germline): SEHNR, FQNEAQ (reference sequence). On this clone itself: Antigen: not known.

Findings of the study overall: Near-lowest levels of clonal expansion characterized partial responders at 0.1-3.0 mg/kg.

At baseline, cycle 4 day 1, and cycle 7 day 1, blood was sampled. Some clones are missing from TCRdb's copy, which holds only in-frame ones; the method was immunoSEQ multiplex PCR. Counted here are about 25,000 clones, 70% to 90% occurring once; the ten biggest clones make up more than 12%. The rearrangement uses TRBV7-9 and TRBJ2-5, with D possibly being TRBD1 or TRBD2 (6 bases each). The material sequenced was CD4+ or CD8+ T cells sorted from blood, taken in a trial of the OX40 agonist ivuxolimab. The TCR comes from an adult with an advanced solid tumor such as melanoma, head and neck, liver or kidney cancer. The CDR3: CASSSPKGGLYQETQYF. The CDR3 nucleotides are TGTGCCAGCAGCTCTCCAAAGGGGGGTCTGTACCAAGAGACCCAGTACTTC. The full variable domain, rest sourced from reference TRBV7-9 and TRBJ2-5, is DTGVSQNPRHKITKRGQNVTFRCDPISEHNRLYWYRQTLGQGPEFLTYFQNEAQLEKSRLLSDRFSAERPKGSFSTLEIQRTEQGDSAMYLCASSSPKGGLYQETQYFGPGTRLLVL.